A single T cell receptor (beta chain) is shown here with its context. Its target is not known. Anyone with autoimmune disease history or systemic immunosuppression was excluded. The data stem from a study of OX40 agonist ivuxolimab in advanced cancers. Study as a whole: Every 2 weeks, patients got intravenous ivuxolimab at one of six dose levels (0.01-10 mg/kg).

From germline, CDR1 is MNHNS and CDR2 SASEGT. The V end lost 9 bases, the J end lost 1 base, and 16 bases lay between the germline ends. The CDR3 loop spans 15 amino acids. Points from the study as a whole: The average count of expanded clones was higher among CD8+ T cells than among CD4+.

Measured with immunoSEQ multiplex PCR; TCRdb has only the in-frame clones, and not every one. The sample lists roughly 70,000 clones, more than 75% occurring once. This TCR derives from an adult with an advanced solid tumor such as melanoma, head and neck, liver or kidney cancer. Sequences were derived from CD4+ or CD8+ T cells sorted from blood, sampled in a trial of the OX40 agonist ivuxolimab. The chain uses TRBV6-1 and TRBJ1-3; no clear D gene. This chain's CDR3 is CASRAADLSGNTIYF. The CDR3, as DNA: TGTGCCAGTCGGGCGGCCGACCTTTCTGGAAACACCATATATTTT.